A single sample is the source of the 21 T cell receptor beta chains below, sequenced in a study of T cells in Graves' hyperthyroidism and ophthalmopathy. Amplification of TCR beta CDR3 regions was performed using RNA transcripts as template. TCR CDR3 regions were first amplified by RT-PCR with HTBI primers. In TCRdb, the multiplex PCR reads were re-called with MiXCR into one record per CDR3 protein. The table has 330,000 or so distinct CDR3 sequences, 15% to 20% seen once. The specimen sequenced was blood. Every receptor here comes from a woman in her forties with Graves' ophthalmopathy.

This clonotype was recorded at least ten times. CDR3 residues: CAWSMVGQPYQPQHF. The CDR3 DNA follows: TGTGCCTGGAGTATGGTTGGACAGCCCTATCAGCCCCAGCATTTT. The V gene is TRBV30, the J gene TRBJ1-5; possibly TRBD1 for D (6 bases). The germline V gene encodes CDR1 GTSNPN and CDR2 SVGIG (reference sequence). CDR3 size: 15 residues. The V gene lost 2 bases and the J gene lost 5 bases, with 16 bases spanning the gap. The full variable domain, with the rest looked up from reference TRBV30 and TRBJ1-5, is SQTIHQWPATLVQPVGSPLSLECTVEGTSNPNLYWYRQAAGRGLQLLFYSVGIGQISSEVPQNLSASRPQDRQFILSSKKLLLSDSGFYLCAWSMVGQPYQPQHFGDGTRLSIL.

With regard to this clonotype: Without the conserved terminal phenylalanine or tryptophan, this CDR3 likely stems from a read error. The chain has TRBV3-1 and TRBJ1-5, with D unresolved. The V gene lost 5 bases and the J gene lost 4 bases, with 9 bases spanning the gap. The CDR3 is 13 residues long. CDR1 and CDR2 (germline): LGHDT, YNNKEL (reference sequence). In DNA form, the CDR3 reads TGTGCCAGCAGCGGTAGAGGAAATCAGCCCCAGCATCTT. Its translation is CASSGRGNQPQHL.

Many counts were recorded for this clonotype. The chain employs TRBV5-1 and TRBJ1-1, with 7 bases matching TRBD1. J was trimmed by 0 bases and V by 6 bases; bases with no gene match: 5. Germline V lookup: CDR1 SGHRS, CDR2 YFSETQ. The CDR3 is made up of 14 amino acids. The CDR3 here is CASTKGALNTEAFF. The CDR3 nucleotides read TGCGCCAGCACCAAGGGGGCTCTGAACACTGAAGCTTTCTTT.

This clonotype was recorded many times. The chain recombines TRBV28 with TRBJ2-2; 7 bases line up with TRBD2. The CDR3 is 15 residues long. With V trimmed by 6 bases and J by 6 bases, 10 bases remained unmatched. Germline V gives CDR1 MDHEN, CDR2 SYDVKM. CDR3 residues: CASRGMAGVSGELFF. In DNA, the CDR3 is TGTGCCAGCAGAGGGATGGCGGGAGTTTCCGGGGAGCTGTTTTTT.

Ten or more counts support this clonotype. The V call is TRBV5-4, the J call TRBJ1-1; TRBD1 agrees at 7 bases. Losses at the gene ends were 2 bases for V and 4 bases for J; bases not matched to a gene: 5. This CDR3 region has 14 residues. Germline CDR1 reads SGHNT; CDR2 reads YYREEE (reference sequence). The CDR3 bases are TGTGCCAGCAGCTTAGAACAGGGGACCACTGAAGCTTTCTTT. The encoded protein is CASSLEQGTTEAFF.

The genes are TRBV6-1 and TRBJ2-7, with a tentative D call TRBD1 (6 bases). Germline-derived CDR1 and CDR2 are MNHNS and SASEGT. CDR3 length: 12 residues. V lost 6 bases and J lost 5, with 11 bases in between. CDR3 in amino acids: CASRGAWDEQYF. For the CDR3, the DNA is TGTGCCAGCAGGGGGGCGTGGGACGAGCAGTACTTC.

Many counts were recorded for this clonotype. This chain connects TRBV27 to TRBJ1-2; D is unclear. From germline, CDR1 is MNHEY and CDR2 SMNVEV (reference sequence). Between the trimmed V and J ends, which lost 8 bases and 1 base, there was a span of 23 bases. The CDR3 extends over 17 amino acids. The CDR3 DNA reads TGTGCCAGCGGAATCTACAACGGCCTGTTACATAACTATGGCTACACCTTC. Translation gives CASGIYNGLLHNYGYTF.

Ten or more counts support this clonotype. This chain uses TRBV4-3 with TRBJ1-2, with 9 bases lining up with TRBD1. The CDR3 consists of 15 residues. J gave up 6 bases and V 1 base, and 6 bases lay outside the gene matches. Germline V CDR1 and CDR2: LGHNA, YSLEER. CDR3 sequence (DNA): TGCGCCAGCAGCCAAGGGGACAGGGACAGCGATGGCTACACCTTC. The encoded protein is CASSQGDRDSDGYTF.

Ten or more counts support this clonotype. The gene calls are TRBV4-1 and TRBJ2-7, with D unclear. From germline, CDR1 is MGHRA and CDR2 YSYEKL. Trimming removed 0 bases at V and 6 bases at J, with 12 bases between. The CDR3 is 14 amino acids. This chain's CDR3 is CASSQDIERLEQYF. The DNA for the CDR3 is TGCGCCAGCAGCCAAGATATTGAGCGCCTCGAGCAGTACTTC.

This clonotype was picked up many times. The chain has TRBV6-1 and TRBJ1-1; TRBD1 matches at 11 bases. Germline V gives CDR1 MNHNS, CDR2 SASEGT. CDR3 length: 15 residues. V gave up 7 bases and J gave up 4 bases; unmatched junction bases: 8. The CDR3 bases are TGTGCCAGCACCAAAGGGGGGACAGGGGGCACTGAAGCTTTCTTT. This encodes CASTKGGTGGTEAFF.

In its sample, this clonotype was seen a few times. V and J are TRBV5-1 and TRBJ2-2, with TRBD2 matching 12 bases. Per germline, CDR1 SGHRS and CDR2 YFSETQ. The ends lost 2 bases at V and 6 bases at J; junction bases unmatched: 5. The CDR3 runs 16 residues. As DNA, the CDR3 is TGCGCCAGCAGCTTCGCGGGACTAGCGGGTCCCGGGGAGCTGTTTTTT. This translates into CASSFAGLAGPGELFF.

This clonotype has a handful of counts. The chain couples TRBV20-1 to TRBJ2-7; 8 bases agree with TRBD2. The CDR3 totals 13 residues. Germline CDR1 reads DFQATT; CDR2 reads SNEGSKA (reference sequence). V dropped 3 bases and J dropped 6; count of bases not matched to a gene: 7. The CDR3, as DNA: TGCAGTGCTAGGGATAGCGGGGAGGTCGAGCAGTACTTC. Translation gives CSARDSGEVEQYF.

This clonotype was counted at least ten times. The chain uses TRBV27 and TRBJ1-6, with TRBD1 as a possible D gene (5 bases). Deletions cut 4 bases from V and 6 bases from J, with 13 bases between. The germline gives CDR1 MNHEY, CDR2 SMNVEV (reference sequence). The CDR3 is made up of 15 amino acids. This CDR3 reads CASSSSRAGNSPLHF. In DNA form, the CDR3 reads TGTGCCAGCAGTTCGTCCAGGGCTGGTAATTCACCCCTCCACTTT.

In its sample, this clonotype was seen many times. The chain recombines TRBV6-1 with TRBJ1-5, with D possibly being TRBD1 (5 bases). This CDR3 is built from 16 residues. Trimming removed 3 bases from V and 0 bases from J, with 12 bases in between. Germline loops: CDR1 MNHNS, CDR2 SASEGT. The CDR3 DNA sequence: TGTGCCAGCAGTGAGGTGGCAGGGTATAGCAATCAGCCCCAGCATTTT. Translated, it gives CASSEVAGYSNQPQHF.

This clonotype was recorded many times. The chain joins TRBV7-8 to TRBJ2-7; D is possibly TRBD2 (6 bases). Germline assignment: CDR1 SGHVS and CDR2 FQNEAQ. The ends were cut back, 0 bases at V and 0 bases at J, with 15 bases in the middle. The CDR3 has 17 residues. The CDR3, as DNA: TGTGCCAGCAGCTTAGCGTTTGCTAGCGACAGCTCCTACGAGCAGTACTTC. Amino acids: CASSLAFASDSSYEQYF.

This clonotype was picked up many times. The V gene is TRBV6-5, the J gene TRBJ1-1; D ambiguous. The CDR3 is 13 residues long. Germline V lookup: CDR1 MNHEY, CDR2 SVGAGI. Trimming took 7 bases from V and 3 from J, leaving 12 bases between them. This CDR3 reads CASNRGMYTEAFF. The CDR3 DNA reads TGTGCCAGCAATCGGGGAATGTACACTGAAGCTTTCTTT.

This clonotype showed up many times. J is TRBJ1-1 and V is TRBV6-1, with D uncertain. This CDR3 is 11 amino acids long. The ends were cut back, 5 bases at V and 7 bases at J, with 8 bases in the middle. Germline assignment: CDR1 MNHNS and CDR2 SASEGT. The CDR3 here is CASSRVGEAFF. In DNA, the CDR3 is TGTGCCAGCAGTCGGGTGGGTGAAGCTTTCTTT.

This clonotype was recorded many times. V is TRBV28 and J is TRBJ1-5; TRBD1 agrees at 7 bases. CDR1 is MDHEN and CDR2 is SYDVKM in the germline V gene. This CDR3 has 14 amino acids. J lost 7 bases, V lost 8 bases, and 11 bases had no gene match. CDR3 sequence reads: CASYNSGGNQPQHF. In nucleotides, the CDR3 is TGTGCCAGCTATAATTCAGGGGGGAACCAGCCCCAGCATTTT. The variable domain in full, with the rest retrieved from reference TRBV28 and TRBJ1-5, is DVKVTQSSRYLVKRTGEKVFLECVQDMDHENMFWYRQDPGLGLRLIYFSYDVKMKEKGDIPEGYSVSREKKERFSLILESASTNQTSMYLCASYNSGGNQPQHFGDGTRLSIL.

This clonotype was found many times. J is TRBJ2-7 and V is TRBV7-8; D gene ambiguous. V was clipped by 1 base and J by 3 bases, with 10 bases between them. Germline-derived CDR1 and CDR2 are SGHVS and FQNEAQ. The CDR3 consists of 14 residues. CDR3 loop: CASSLVGKDYEQYF. The DNA for the CDR3 is TGTGCCAGCAGCTTAGTGGGGAAGGACTACGAGCAGTACTTC.

The chain recombines TRBV6-5 with TRBJ2-2; 7 bases are shared with TRBD1. This CDR3 comprises 15 residues. From germline, CDR1 is MNHEY and CDR2 SVGAGI. V was clipped by 4 bases and J by 7 bases; unmatched bases: 9. The CDR3: CASSLTGNKGGELFF. The CDR3 DNA reads as TGTGCCAGCAGTTTGACAGGGAATAAAGGCGGGGAGCTGTTTTTT.

This clonotype came up a few times. The rearrangement uses TRBV7-2 and TRBJ2-7, with 13 bases that match TRBD2. Germline V gene sequence: CDR1 SGHTA, CDR2 FQGNSA. The CDR3 sequence is 15 residues long. With 4 bases clipped from V and 4 bases from J, the junction kept 4 bases outside the gene matches. The CDR3 nucleotides are TGTGCCAGCAGCTACCGGACTAGCGGGGGATACGAGCAGTACTTC. It codes for CASSYRTSGGYEQYF.